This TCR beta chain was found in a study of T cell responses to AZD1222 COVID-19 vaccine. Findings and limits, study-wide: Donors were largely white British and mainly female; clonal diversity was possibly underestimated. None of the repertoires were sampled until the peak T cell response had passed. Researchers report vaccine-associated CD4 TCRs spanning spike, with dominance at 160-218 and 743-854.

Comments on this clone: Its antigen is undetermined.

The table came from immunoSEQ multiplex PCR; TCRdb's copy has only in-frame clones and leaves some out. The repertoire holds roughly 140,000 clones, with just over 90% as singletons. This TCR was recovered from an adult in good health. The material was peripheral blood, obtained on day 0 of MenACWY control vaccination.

The CDR3 nucleotides are TGTGCCAGCAGCAGGAGGGGCACCATGAACACTGAAGCTTTCTTT. It specifies CASSRRGTMNTEAFF. The chain is built from TRBV11-2 and TRBJ1-1; D might be TRBD1 (5 bases). This CDR3 comprises 15 residues. The V gene lost 5 bases and the J gene lost 0 bases, with 13 bases spanning the gap. Germline V CDR1 and CDR2: SGHAT, FQNNGV.